This TCR beta chain is drawn from a study of memory CD4+ T cells and cytomegalovirus serostatus. Single viable CD3+CD4+CD8-CD45RO+ cells were sorted as the memory CD4+ T cells. Sequencing was performed with immunoSEQ multiplex PCR; in TCRdb, only in-frame clones are kept and a portion is missing. This table holds about 73,000 clones, roughly 78% found once. There are 13 residues in the CDR3. V was trimmed by 4 bases and J by 0 bases, leaving 5 bases between them. The germline CDR1 and CDR2 sequences are SNHLY and FYNNEI. The sequenced sample consisted of memory CD4+ T cells from blood. This receptor was taken from an adult in good health and CMV-seropositive. This chain uses TRBV2 with TRBJ2-3; D gene uncertain. DNA of the CDR3: TGTGCCAGCAGTGTCCGGAGCACAGATACGCAGTATTTT. This translates into CASSVRSTDTQYF.